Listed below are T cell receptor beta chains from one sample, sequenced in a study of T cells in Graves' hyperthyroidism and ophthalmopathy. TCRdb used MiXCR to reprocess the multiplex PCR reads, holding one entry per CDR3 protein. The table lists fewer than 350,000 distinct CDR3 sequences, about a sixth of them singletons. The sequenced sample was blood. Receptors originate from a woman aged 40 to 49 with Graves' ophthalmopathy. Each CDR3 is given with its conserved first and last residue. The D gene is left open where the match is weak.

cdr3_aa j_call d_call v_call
CASNPTGLYPYEQYF TRBJ2-7 NA TRBV9
CSARDGAAFTEAFF TRBJ1-1 NA TRBV20-1
CASSSRVRDSFYGYTF TRBJ1-2 NA TRBV12-3/TRBV12-4
CTSRRYSNQPQHF TRBJ1-5 NA TRBV6-1
CASSPEGGAPGANVLTF TRBJ2-6 NA TRBV11-1
CASSPGLAGGPDYEQYF TRBJ2-7 TRBD2 TRBV11-1
CASSPWTGNGAQYF TRBJ2-5 TRBD1 TRBV12-3/TRBV12-4
CASSLTGPANTEAFF TRBJ1-1 NA TRBV5-1
CASSWRQGAQETQYF TRBJ2-5 TRBD1 TRBV28
CASSLVGARTGGHQPQHF TRBJ1-5 TRBD1 TRBV11-2
CASKSSGSNEQFF TRBJ2-1 TRBD2 TRBV6-2/TRBV6-3
CASSEAGRSEQYF TRBJ2-7 NA TRBV19
CSAKTWTTYEQYF TRBJ2-7 NA TRBV20-1
CASTNGVNYGYTF TRBJ1-2 NA TRBV5-5
CALFAIGKGGGTEAFF TRBJ1-1 NA TRBV10-3
CASSEGGTGPKNIQYF TRBJ2-4 TRBD1 TRBV6-1